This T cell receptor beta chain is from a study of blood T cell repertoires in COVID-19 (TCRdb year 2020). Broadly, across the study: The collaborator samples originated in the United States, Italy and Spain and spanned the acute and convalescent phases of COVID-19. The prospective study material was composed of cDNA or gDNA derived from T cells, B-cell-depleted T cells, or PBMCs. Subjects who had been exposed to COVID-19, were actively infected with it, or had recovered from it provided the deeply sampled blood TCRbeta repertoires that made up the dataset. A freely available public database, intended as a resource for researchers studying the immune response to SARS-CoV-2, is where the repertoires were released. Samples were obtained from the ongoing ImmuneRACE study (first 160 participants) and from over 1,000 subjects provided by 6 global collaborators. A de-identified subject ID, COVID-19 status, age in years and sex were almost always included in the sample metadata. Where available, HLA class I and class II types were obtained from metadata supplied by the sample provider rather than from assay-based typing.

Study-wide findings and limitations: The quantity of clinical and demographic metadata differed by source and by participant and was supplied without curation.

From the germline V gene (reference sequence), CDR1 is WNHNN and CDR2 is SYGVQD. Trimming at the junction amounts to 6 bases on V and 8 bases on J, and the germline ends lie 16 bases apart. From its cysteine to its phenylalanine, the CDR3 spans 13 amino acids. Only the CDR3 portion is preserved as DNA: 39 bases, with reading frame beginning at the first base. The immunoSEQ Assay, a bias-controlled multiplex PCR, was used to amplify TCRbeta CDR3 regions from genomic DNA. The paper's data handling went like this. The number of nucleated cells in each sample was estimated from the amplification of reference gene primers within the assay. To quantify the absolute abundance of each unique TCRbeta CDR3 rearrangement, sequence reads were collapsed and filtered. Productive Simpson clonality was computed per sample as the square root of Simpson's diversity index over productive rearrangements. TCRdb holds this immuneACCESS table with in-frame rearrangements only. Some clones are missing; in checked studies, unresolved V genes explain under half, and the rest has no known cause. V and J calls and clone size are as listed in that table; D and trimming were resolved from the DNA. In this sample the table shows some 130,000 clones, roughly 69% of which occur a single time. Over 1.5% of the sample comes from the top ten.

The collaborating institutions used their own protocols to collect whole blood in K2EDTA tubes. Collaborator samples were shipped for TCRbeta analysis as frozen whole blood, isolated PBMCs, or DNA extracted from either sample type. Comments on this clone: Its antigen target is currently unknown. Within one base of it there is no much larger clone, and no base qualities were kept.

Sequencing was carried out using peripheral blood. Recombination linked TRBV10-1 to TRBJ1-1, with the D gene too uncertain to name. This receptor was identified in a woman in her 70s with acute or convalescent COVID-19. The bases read TGCGCCAGCAGGGAGGGCGCGGAAACAGAAGCTTTCTTT. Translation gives CASREGAETEAFF.